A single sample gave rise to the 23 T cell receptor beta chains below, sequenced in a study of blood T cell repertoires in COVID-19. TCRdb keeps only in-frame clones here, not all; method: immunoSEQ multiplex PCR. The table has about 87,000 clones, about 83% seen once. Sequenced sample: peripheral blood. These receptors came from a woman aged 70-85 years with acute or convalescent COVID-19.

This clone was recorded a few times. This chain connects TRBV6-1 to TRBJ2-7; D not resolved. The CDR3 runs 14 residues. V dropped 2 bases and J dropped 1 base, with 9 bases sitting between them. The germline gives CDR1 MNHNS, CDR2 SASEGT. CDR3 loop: CASSETPGSYEQYF. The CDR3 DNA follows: TGTGCCAGCAGTGAAACTCCAGGATCCTACGAGCAGTACTTC.

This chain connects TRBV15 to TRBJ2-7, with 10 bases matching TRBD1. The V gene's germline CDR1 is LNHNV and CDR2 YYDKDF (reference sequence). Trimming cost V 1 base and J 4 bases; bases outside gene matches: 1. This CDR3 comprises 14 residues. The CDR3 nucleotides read TGTGCCACCAGCAGAGGGACAGGGGGGTACGAGCAGTACTTC. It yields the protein CATSRGTGGYEQYF.

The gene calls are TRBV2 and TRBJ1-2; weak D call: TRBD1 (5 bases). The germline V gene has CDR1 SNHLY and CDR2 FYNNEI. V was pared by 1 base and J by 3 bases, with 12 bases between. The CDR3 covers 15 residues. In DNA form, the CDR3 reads TGTGCCAGCAGTGAAGGGCAGGGAAGGGACTATGGCTACACCTTC. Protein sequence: CASSEGQGRDYGYTF.

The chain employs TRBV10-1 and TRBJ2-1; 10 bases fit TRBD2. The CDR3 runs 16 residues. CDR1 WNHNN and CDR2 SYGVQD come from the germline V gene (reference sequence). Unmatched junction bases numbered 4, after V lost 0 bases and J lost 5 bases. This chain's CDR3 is CASSESGTSEHNEQFF. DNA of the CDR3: TGCGCCAGCAGTGAGTCCGGGACTAGCGAACACAATGAGCAGTTCTTC.

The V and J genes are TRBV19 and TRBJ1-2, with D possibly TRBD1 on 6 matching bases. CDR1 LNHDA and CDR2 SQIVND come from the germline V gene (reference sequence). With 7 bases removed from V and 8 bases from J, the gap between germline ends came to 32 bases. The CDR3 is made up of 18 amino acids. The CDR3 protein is CASTNSRGGDSWIRGYTF. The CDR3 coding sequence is TGTGCCAGTACTAATTCCCGGGGGGGCGACTCTTGGATCCGAGGCTACACCTTC.

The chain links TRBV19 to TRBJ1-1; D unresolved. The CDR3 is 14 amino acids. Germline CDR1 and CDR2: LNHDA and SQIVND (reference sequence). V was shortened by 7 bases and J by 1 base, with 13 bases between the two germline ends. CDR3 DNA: TGTGCCAGTAAAGAAAGGACTGCGAACACTGAAGCTTTCTTT. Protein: CASKERTANTEAFF.

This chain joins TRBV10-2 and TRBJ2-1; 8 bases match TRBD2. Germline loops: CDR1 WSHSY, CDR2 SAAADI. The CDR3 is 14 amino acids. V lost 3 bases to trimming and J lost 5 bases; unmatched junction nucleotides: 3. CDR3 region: CASSESGGDNEQFF. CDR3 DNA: TGCGCCAGCAGTGAATCCGGGGGGGACAATGAGCAGTTCTTC.

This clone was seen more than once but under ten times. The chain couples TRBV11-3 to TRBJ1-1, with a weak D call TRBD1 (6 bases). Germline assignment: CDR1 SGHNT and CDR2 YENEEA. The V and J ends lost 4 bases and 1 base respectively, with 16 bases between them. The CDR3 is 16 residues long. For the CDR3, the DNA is TGTGCCAGCAGCTCGGAGGGGGGGCTGGGGAACACTGAAGCTTTCTTT. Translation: CASSSEGGLGNTEAFF.

CDR3 DNA: TGCGCCAGCAGCTTGTATCCAGGGGAAGGAAACACCATATATTTT. It encodes CASSLYPGEGNTIYF. V usage is TRBV5-1 and J usage is TRBJ1-3; TRBD1 is a possible D gene (6 bases). Trimming shortened V by 1 base and J by 4 bases, and 12 bases separated the two germline ends. The CDR3 is 15 residues long. Germline CDR1 reads SGHRS; CDR2 reads YFSETQ.

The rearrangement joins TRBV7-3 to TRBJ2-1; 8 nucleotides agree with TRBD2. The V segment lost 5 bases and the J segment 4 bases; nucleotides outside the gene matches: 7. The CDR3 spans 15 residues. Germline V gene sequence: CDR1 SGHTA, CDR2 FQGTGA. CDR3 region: CASSLAGGIYNEQFF. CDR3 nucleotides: TGTGCCAGCAGCCTTGCGGGGGGCATTTACAATGAGCAGTTCTTC.

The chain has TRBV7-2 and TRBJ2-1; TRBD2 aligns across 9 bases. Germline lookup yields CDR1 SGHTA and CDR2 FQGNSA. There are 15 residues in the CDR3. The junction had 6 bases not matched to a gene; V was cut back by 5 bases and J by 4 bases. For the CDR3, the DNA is TGTGCCAGCAGCGCCCCCAGCGGGGGGTACAATGAGCAGTTCTTC. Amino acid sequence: CASSAPSGGYNEQFF.

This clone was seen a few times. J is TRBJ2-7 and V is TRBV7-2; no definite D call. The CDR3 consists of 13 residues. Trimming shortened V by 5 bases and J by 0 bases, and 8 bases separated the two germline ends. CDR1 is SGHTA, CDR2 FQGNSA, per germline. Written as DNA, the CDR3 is TGTGCCAGCAGCGCTACGGGCTCCTACGAGCAGTACTTC. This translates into CASSATGSYEQYF.

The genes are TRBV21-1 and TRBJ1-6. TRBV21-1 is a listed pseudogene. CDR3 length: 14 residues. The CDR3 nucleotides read TGTGCCAGCAGCAAAGCTGCGGGGGTCTCACCCCTCCACTTT. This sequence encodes CASSKAAGVSPLHF.

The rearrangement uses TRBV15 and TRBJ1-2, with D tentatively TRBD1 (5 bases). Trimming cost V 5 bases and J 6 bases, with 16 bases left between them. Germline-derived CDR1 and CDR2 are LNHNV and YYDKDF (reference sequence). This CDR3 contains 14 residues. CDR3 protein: CATSGRQGLDGYTF. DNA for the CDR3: TGTGCCACCAGCGGTCGGCAGGGCCTAGATGGCTACACCTTC. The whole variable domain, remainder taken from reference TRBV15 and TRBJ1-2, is DAMVIQNPRYQVTQFGKPVTLSCSQTLNHNVMYWYQQKSSQAPKLLFHYYDKDFNNEADTPDNFQSRRPNTSFCFLDIRSPGLGDTAMYLCATSGRQGLDGYTFGSGTRLTVV.

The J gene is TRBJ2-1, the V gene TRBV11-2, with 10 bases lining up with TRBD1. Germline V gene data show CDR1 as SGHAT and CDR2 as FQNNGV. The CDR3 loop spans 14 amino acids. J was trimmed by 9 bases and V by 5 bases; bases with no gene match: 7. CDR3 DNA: TGTGCCAGCAGCGCCCGGGACAGGGGTGTTGAGCAGTTCTTC. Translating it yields CASSARDRGVEQFF.

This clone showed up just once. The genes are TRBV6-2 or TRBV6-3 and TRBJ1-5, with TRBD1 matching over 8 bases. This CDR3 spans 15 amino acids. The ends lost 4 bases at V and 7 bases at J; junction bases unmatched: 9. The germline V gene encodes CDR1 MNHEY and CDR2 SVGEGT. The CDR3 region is CASSSLGQGKQPQHF. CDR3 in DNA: TGTGCCAGCAGTTCCTTAGGACAGGGTAAGCAGCCCCAGCATTTT.

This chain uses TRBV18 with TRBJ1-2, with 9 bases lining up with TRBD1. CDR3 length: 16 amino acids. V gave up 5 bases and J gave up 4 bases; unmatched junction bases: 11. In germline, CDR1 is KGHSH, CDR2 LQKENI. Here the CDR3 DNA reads TGTGCCAGCTCAACTGCACAGGGGGCGGGTCGCTATGGCTACACCTTC. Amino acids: CASSTAQGAGRYGYTF.

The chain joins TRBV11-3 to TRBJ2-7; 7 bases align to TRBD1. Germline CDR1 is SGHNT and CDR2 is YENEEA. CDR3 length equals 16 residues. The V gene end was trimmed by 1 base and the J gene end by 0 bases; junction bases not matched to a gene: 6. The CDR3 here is CASSLGGTVFSYEQYF. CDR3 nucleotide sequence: TGTGCCAGCAGCTTAGGGGGGACAGTTTTCTCCTACGAGCAGTACTTC. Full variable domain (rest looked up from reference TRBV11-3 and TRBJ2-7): EAGVVQSPRYKIIEKKQPVAFWCNPISGHNTLYWYLQNLGQGPELLIRYENEEAVDDSQLPKDRFSAERLKGVDSTLKIQPAELGDSAVYLCASSLGGTVFSYEQYFGPGTRLTVT.

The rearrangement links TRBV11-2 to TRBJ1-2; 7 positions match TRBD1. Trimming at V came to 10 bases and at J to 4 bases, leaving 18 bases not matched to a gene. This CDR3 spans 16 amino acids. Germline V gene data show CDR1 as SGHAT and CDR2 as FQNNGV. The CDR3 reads CATQTREQGTPYGYTF. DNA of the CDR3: TGTGCCACCCAGACTCGCGAACAGGGGACGCCCTATGGCTACACCTTC. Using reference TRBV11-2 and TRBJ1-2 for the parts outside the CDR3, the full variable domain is EAGVAQSPRYKIIEKRQSVAFWCNPISGHATLYWYQQILGQGPKLLIQFQNNGVVDDSQLPKDRFSAERLKGVDSTLKIQPAKLEDSAVYLCATQTREQGTPYGYTFGSGTRLTVV.

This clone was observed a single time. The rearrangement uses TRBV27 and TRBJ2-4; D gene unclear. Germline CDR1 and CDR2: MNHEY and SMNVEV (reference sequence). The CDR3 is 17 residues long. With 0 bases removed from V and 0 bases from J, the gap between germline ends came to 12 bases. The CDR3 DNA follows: TGTGCCAGCAGTTTATCCGCAGGCCGAATAGCCAAAAACATTCAGTACTTC. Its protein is CASSLSAGRIAKNIQYF.

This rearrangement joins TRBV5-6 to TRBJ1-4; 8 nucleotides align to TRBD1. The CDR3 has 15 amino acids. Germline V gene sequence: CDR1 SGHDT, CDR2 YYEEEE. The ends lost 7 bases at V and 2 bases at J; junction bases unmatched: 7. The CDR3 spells CASGRQGKTNEKLFF. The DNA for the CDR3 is TGTGCCAGCGGTCGACAGGGGAAGACTAATGAAAAACTGTTTTTT.

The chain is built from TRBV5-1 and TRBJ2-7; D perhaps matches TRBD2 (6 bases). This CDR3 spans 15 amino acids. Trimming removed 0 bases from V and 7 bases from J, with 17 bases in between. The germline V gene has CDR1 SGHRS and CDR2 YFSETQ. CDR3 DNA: TGCGCCAGCAGCTTGGAAGTTTTTGGGGGGAAAGAGCAGTACTTC. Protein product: CASSLEVFGGKEQYF.

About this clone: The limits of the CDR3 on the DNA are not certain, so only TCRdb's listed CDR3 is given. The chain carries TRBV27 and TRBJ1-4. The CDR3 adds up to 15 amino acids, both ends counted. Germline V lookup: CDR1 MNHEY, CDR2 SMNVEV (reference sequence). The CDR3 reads CASSSSMRANEKLFF.